Presented here are 9 T cell receptor beta chains from one specimen sequenced in a study of OX40 agonist ivuxolimab in advanced cancers. The repertoire was sequenced with immunoSEQ multiplex PCR; TCRdb's copy has only in-frame clones and lacks some. The table lists fewer than 25,000 clones, about 73% of them singletons. The material was CD4+ or CD8+ T cells sorted from blood, obtained in a trial of the OX40 agonist ivuxolimab. These receptors were collected from an adult with an advanced solid tumor such as melanoma, head and neck, liver or kidney cancer.

This clone was detected only once. The chain recombines TRBV11-3 with TRBJ1-1; D gene uncertain. Per the germline V gene, CDR1 is SGHNT and CDR2 is YENEEA. The ends were cut back, 5 bases at V and 6 bases at J, with 13 bases in the middle. CDR3 size: 13 residues. CDR3 region: CASSPSGESEAFF. Written as DNA, the CDR3 is TGTGCCAGCAGCCCGTCCGGGGAGTCTGAAGCTTTCTTT.

This sequence joins TRBV28 and TRBJ1-2; D perhaps matches TRBD1 (6 bases). The germline V and J ends were trimmed by 7 bases and 8 bases, with 20 bases remaining between them. The length of the CDR3 is 14 residues. Germline V gives CDR1 MDHEN, CDR2 SYDVKM. The CDR3 DNA is TGTGCCAGCATCTCTAACAGGGTTTCTGGCGGCTACACCTTC. It specifies CASISNRVSGGYTF.

The count of this clone is one. For the CDR3, the DNA is TGTGCCTGCGGGCGGGACCATCGCTACGAGCAGTACTTC. Translation gives CACGRDHRYEQYF. The chain couples TRBV4-2 to TRBJ2-7; a possible D gene is TRBD2 (6 bases). The CDR3 is 13 residues long. Germline values: CDR1 LGHNA, CDR2 YNFKEQ. The V gene lost 11 bases and the J gene lost 3 bases, with 17 bases spanning the gap.

The chain uses TRBV5-1 and TRBJ2-7; D is tentatively TRBD1 or TRBD2 (5 bases each). Trimming took 4 bases from V and 2 from J, leaving 13 bases between them. The CDR3 is made up of 14 amino acids. Germline CDR1 SGHRS, CDR2 YFSETQ. As DNA, the CDR3 is TGCGCCAGCAGCGCACAGGTGGGGGCCTACGAGCAGTACTTC. Translating it yields CASSAQVGAYEQYF.

The table lists this clone with a few counts. The chain employs TRBV11-1 and TRBJ1-1; a weak D match, TRBD1 (5 bases). Germline CDR1 is SGHAT and CDR2 is FQDESV (reference sequence). The V end lost 6 bases, the J end lost 0 bases, and 14 bases lay between the germline ends. The CDR3 extends over 15 amino acids. The CDR3 coding sequence is TGTGCCAGCAGACCCCCGCAGGGAATGAACACTGAAGCTTTCTTT. Its translation is CASRPPQGMNTEAFF.

V usage is TRBV7-2 and J usage is TRBJ2-3, with TRBD1 as a possible D gene (6 bases). Germline V gene sequence: CDR1 SGHTA, CDR2 FQGNSA. This CDR3 region has 16 residues. Trimming cost V 4 bases and J 2 bases, with 16 bases left between them. The CDR3 bases are TGTGCCAGCAGCTGGGCCCCAGGGGCGAACACAGATACGCAGTATTTT. It yields the protein CASSWAPGANTDTQYF.

This chain links TRBV27 with TRBJ2-1; 10 bases are shared with TRBD2. CDR3 length: 17 residues. Germline V gene lookup returns CDR1 MNHEY and CDR2 SMNVEV (reference sequence). The J segment lost 4 bases and the V segment lost 3 bases, leaving 9 bases of the junction unmatched. CDR3 protein: CASSFFTLAGAYNEQFF. CDR3 DNA: TGTGCCAGCAGTTTCTTCACTCTAGCGGGGGCTTACAATGAGCAGTTCTTC.

On this clone itself: No conserved phenylalanine or tryptophan is present at the end of the CDR3, so a read error is the likely explanation. This chain connects TRBV29-1 to TRBJ1-5; the D is unclear. The CDR3 runs to 12 residues. Germline values: CDR1 SQVTM, CDR2 ANQGSEA. Trimming took 6 bases from V and 6 from J, leaving 12 bases between them. The CDR3 region has the DNA TGCAGCGTCTCCCCGGGGAGTCAGCCCCAGCATCTT. The encoded protein is CSVSPGSQPQHL.

The chain links TRBV5-4 to TRBJ2-3, with 10 bases fitting TRBD2. CDR3 length: 16 residues. The germline CDR1 and CDR2 sequences are SGHNT and YYREEE (reference sequence). With V trimmed by 6 bases and J by 5 bases, 12 bases remained unmatched. CDR3 protein: CASTLGLAGAGDTQYF. The CDR3 DNA follows: TGTGCCAGCACCCTGGGGCTAGCGGGAGCTGGAGATACGCAGTATTTT.